The entry below gives a single T cell receptor beta chain sequence along with its context. What this receptor recognizes is not known. Qualities for individual bases were not recorded, and no much larger clone is one base off. These data come from a study of CD8+CD57+ T cells in acquired aplastic anemia (dated 2018 in TCRdb). Context from the whole study: On average, sorted CD4+ and CD8+ cells yielded 2.5 to 3.5 ug of extracted DNA, with a range of about 0.19 to 30 ug. CD8+CD57+ expansion was defined as a frequency above the mean frequency observed in healthy subjects.

Expansion of CD8+CD57+ cells had been shown by flow cytometry in the patients chosen for sequencing. Every patient had a diagnosis of severe acquired aplastic anemia based on International Study of Aplastic Anemia and Agranulocytosis and Camitta criteria. Patients had received no therapy at the time of blood sampling. TCR repertoires of sorted CD4+ and CD8+ blood T cells from severe aplastic anemia patients and healthy subjects were deep-sequenced in the study. In the USA, patient enrollment took place under clinicaltrials.gov protocols 00001620, 01623167, 00001397, 00071045, 00081523 and 00961064. Ficoll-Paque density gradient centrifugation was used to isolate peripheral blood mononuclear cells. Before DNA extraction, CD4+ and CD8+ T cells were sorted with FACS or magnetic beads. Genomic DNA was used as template for profiling of TCR beta VDJ combinations and CDR3 sequences. An Illumina HiSeq 2000 was used for TCR repertoire sequencing. From the authors' description of their analysis: Repertoires were assessed using TRBV/TRBJ rearrangement plots, CDR3 size and DJ length profiles, and Simpson's diversity index. The most abundant DNA sequence in the deep sequencing data was defined as the immunodominant clone. CDR3 amino acid sequences were checked for sharing between subjects and were compared against published repertoires and the VDJdb database. In TCRdb, the public reads were trimmed at Q25 with fastp and aligned with MiXCR, with productive beta chains retained. Rows matching on CDR3 protein sequence are summarized as one entry with the most common DNA and genes. The V and J calls and clone size come from TCRdb's table, not from the authors' own analysis. A total of about 200,000 distinct CDR3 sequences appear in this sample, approximately 60% of them only once. 58% of the sample is in the top ten clones.

The paper's findings and limits, for the study overall: Patients and healthy controls showed no significant difference in CD8+ Simpson's diversity (P=0.060). Twenty-nine CD8+ CDR3 sequences were found in both patients and controls but appeared to be highly expressed in patients and within the immunodominant clones of the patients.

The clonotype comes from a human donor with aplastic anemia. Input material: sorted CD4+, CD8+, or CD8+CD57+ T cells (not recorded which) from PBMCs.

The DNA is as follows: TGTGCCAGCATCCCGTCCGGGACTAGCAAAAGCTCCTACGAGCAGTACTTC. Translated, this is CASIPSGTSKSSYEQYF. This chain joins TRBV7-8 to TRBJ2-7; TRBD2 aligns with 9 central bases. The CDR3 goes from the cysteine to the phenylalanine over 17 residues. Solely the CDR3 DNA is kept, with 51 bases framed from the first base. Looking up the germline V gene yields CDR1 SGHVS and CDR2 FQNEAQ. Trimming removed 7 bases from V and 0 bases from J; the gene matches leave 13 bases unexplained.